This is a list of T cell receptor beta chains from one sample in a study of cytomegalovirus exposure and HLA in healthy donors. The table came from immunoSEQ multiplex PCR; TCRdb's copy has only in-frame clones and leaves some out. The data contain 120,000 to 150,000 clones, approximately 78% of them seen just once; the ten biggest clones take up approximately 2.9%. The sequenced sample consisted of PBMCs. The origin of the receptors is a man aged 35 to 55 in good health and CMV-seropositive. Each CDR3 is given with its conserved first and last residue.

v_call: TRBV7-9; cdr3_aa: CASSLGASGSRETQYF
v_call: TRBV10-3; cdr3_aa: CAISESRWRQGANEQFF
v_call: TRBV25-1; cdr3_aa: CASSLRAGGEAFF
v_call: TRBV5-1; cdr3_aa: CASSLAGTGYSPLHF
v_call: TRBV10-3; cdr3_aa: CAIRATGTGEETQYF
v_call: TRBV19; cdr3_aa: CASSPQAGGYGTEAFF
v_call: TRBV19; cdr3_aa: CASSIGPGNTEAFF
v_call: TRBV2; cdr3_aa: CASSGTYSTDTQYF
v_call: TRBV28; cdr3_aa: CASSSGGRIYGYTF
v_call: TRBV6-1; cdr3_aa: CASSVGGPYEQYF
v_call: TRBV7-6; cdr3_aa: CASSLFAGGQETQYF
v_call: TRBV6-1; cdr3_aa: CASSESGGTNQPQHF
v_call: TRBV28; cdr3_aa: CASSPADGGEKLFF
v_call: TRBV11-2; cdr3_aa: CASSLGLAPDTQYF
v_call: TRBV6-1; cdr3_aa: CASSEGPGQGGIQYF
v_call: TRBV6-1; cdr3_aa: CASSPGTGVISEAFF
v_call: TRBV6-1; cdr3_aa: CASSAGTAQANYGYTF
v_call: TRBV28; cdr3_aa: CASSSRAYEQFF
v_call: TRBV5-6; cdr3_aa: CASSSFGVAGNTIYF
v_call: TRBV27; cdr3_aa: CATTLGVGTEAFF
v_call: TRBV6-5; cdr3_aa: CASSYSSKIYEQYF
v_call: TRBV15; cdr3_aa: CATSRDRNSGLYNEQFF
v_call: TRBV6-4; cdr3_aa: CASSDERAPTDTQYF
v_call: TRBV7-3; cdr3_aa: CASSLTGGGSSYNEQFF
v_call: TRBV5-6; cdr3_aa: CASSSQSAGGNTIYF
v_call: TRBV6-5; cdr3_aa: CASSYSDSPPNTEAFF
v_call: TRBV9; cdr3_aa: CASSVEPDNNYGYTF
v_call: TRBV7-2; cdr3_aa: CASSLVPPEVNEQFF
v_call: TRBV19; cdr3_aa: CASRSGSGTPDTQYF
v_call: TRBV27; cdr3_aa: CASSSQDNSYEQYF
v_call: TRBV6-6; cdr3_aa: CASIQGGSNTGELFF
v_call: TRBV14; cdr3_aa: CASRLTSGRNEQFF
v_call: TRBV2; cdr3_aa: CASPRLSGSLAGVSVSTDTQYF
v_call: TRBV6-4; cdr3_aa: CASSDSSGGDSGELFF
v_call: TRBV5-8; cdr3_aa: CASSLRQYSNQPQHF
v_call: TRBV5-6; cdr3_aa: CASSSPGTGFLEYQETQYF
v_call: TRBV7-9; cdr3_aa: CASSASGDTQYF
v_call: TRBV19; cdr3_aa: CASHITGTGTKEAFF
v_call: TRBV6-1; cdr3_aa: CASSEGLAQDTQYF
v_call: TRBV5-1; cdr3_aa: CASRPTPGTGFTGAFF
v_call: TRBV6-4; cdr3_aa: CASSRTRGPTDTQYF
v_call: TRBV28; cdr3_aa: CATKAGTTKFGYTF
v_call: TRBV30; cdr3_aa: CAFLSSGRAETQYF
v_call: TRBV6-5; cdr3_aa: CASSSSPAEEQYF
v_call: TRBV6-1; cdr3_aa: CASSRGTRHDYEQYF
v_call: TRBV7-2; cdr3_aa: CASSLTTTEAFF
v_call: TRBV27; cdr3_aa: CASRKTSVRPTDTQYF
v_call: TRBV19; cdr3_aa: CASSISTETSYEQYF
v_call: TRBV5-8; cdr3_aa: CASSQLAGSYEQFF
v_call: TRBV19; cdr3_aa: CASSIHDRGFTGELFF
v_call: TRBV19; cdr3_aa: CASRSGSLYEQYF
v_call: TRBV19; cdr3_aa: CASKGAGKLFF
v_call: TRBV21-1; cdr3_aa: CASSKKVLYEQYF
v_call: TRBV5-4; cdr3_aa: CASSPIRRESTDTQYF